The clone carrying this T cell receptor (beta chain) appeared a few times. V lost 5 bases and J lost 4; bases outside the gene matches: 9. From germline, CDR1 is MNHEY and CDR2 SMNVEV (reference sequence). This CDR3 has 15 amino acids. Sequencing used immunoSEQ multiplex PCR; TCRdb keeps in-frame clones, though not all of them. The table includes 35,000 to 55,000 clones, 60% to 75% detected once. The data originate from a study of cytotoxic CD8 clonotypes in ibrutinib-treated CLL. Material: PBMCs, obtained after 12 months of ibrutinib treatment. The receptor was derived from a human donor with chronic lymphocytic leukemia. The chain links TRBV27 to TRBJ2-7; 9 nucleotides align to TRBD2. The CDR3: CASSISGGDLYEQYF. The CDR3 bases are TGTGCCAGCAGTATTAGCGGGGGCGACTTGTACGAGCAGTACTTC.